The clone carrying this T cell receptor (beta chain) was counted only a few times. Its antigen is as yet unknown. This entry belongs to a study of beta chain features in type 1 diabetes. Study observations and caveats: Compared with healthy donors, patients appeared to share more similar naive, central memory and regulatory TCRB repertoires. Type 1 diabetes patients showed a moderate but significant shortening of TCRB CDR3s in all four CD4+ subsets.

Sorting that relied on CD45RO/CCR7/CD25/CD127/CD95/CD27 yielded CD4+ naive, central memory, regulatory and stem cell-like memory cells. V trimming: 6 bases; J trimming: 5 bases; junction bases outside the gene matches: 7. The CDR3 runs 15 residues. Per germline, CDR1 SNHLY and CDR2 FYNNEI. The whole isolated RNA underwent reverse transcription, so sequencing captured expressed TCRB transcripts. TCRdb's table, derived via immunoSEQ multiplex PCR, lists solely in-frame clones and lacks some. The table includes approximately 260,000 clones, around 21% detected once. The sample comprised naive CD4+ T cells from blood. The chain employs TRBV2 and TRBJ2-1, with 10 positions matching TRBD2. The sequence came from a woman between 40 and 50 years old with type 1 diabetes. The DNA for the CDR3 is TGTGCCAGCAGCGTTCTAGCGGGAGTCAACAATGAGCAGTTCTTC. Its protein is CASSVLAGVNNEQFF.